Listed below are T cell receptor beta chains from one sample, sequenced in a study of blood T cell repertoires in COVID-19. Clones were sequenced by immunoSEQ multiplex PCR, and TCRdb holds only the in-frame ones, with some missing. The table has 15,000 to 20,000 clones, around 80% seen once. Sequencing was done on a sample of peripheral blood. The receptor set was obtained from a man older than 75 with acute or convalescent COVID-19. CDR3s include the opening cysteine and the closing phenylalanine or tryptophan. The D gene is left open where the match is weak. A clone size is listed for some rows: how often the clone was seen (once, few, many), or a class if it is expanded.

clone size: few; V gene: TRBV6-5; D gene: TRBD2; J gene: TRBJ2-1; CDR3 protein: CALTRTSVNEQFF; CDR3 DNA: TGTGCCCTTACGCGAACTAGCGTAAATGAGCAGTTCTTC
clone size: NA; V gene: TRBV6-1; D gene: NA; J gene: TRBJ2-4; CDR3 protein: CASSVRQSEAKNIQYF; CDR3 DNA: TGTGCCAGCAGTGTACGACAGAGCGAAGCCAAAAACATTCAGTACTTC
clone size: NA; V gene: TRBV7-3; D gene: TRBD1; J gene: TRBJ1-3; CDR3 protein: CASSLTGGWDGNTIYF; CDR3 DNA: TGTGCCAGCAGCTTGACAGGGGGCTGGGATGGAAACACCATATATTTT
clone size: NA; V gene: TRBV6-1; D gene: TRBD2; J gene: TRBJ2-7; CDR3 protein: CASSEFRGGGYEQYF; CDR3 DNA: TGTGCCAGCAGTGAATTTAGGGGCGGGGGATACGAGCAGTACTTC
clone size: NA; V gene: TRBV29-1; D gene: NA; J gene: TRBJ2-5; CDR3 protein: CSVDTSGTTVGSQYF; CDR3 DNA: TGCAGCGTTGACACCTCCGGGACAACGGTAGGGTCCCAGTACTTC
clone size: few; V gene: TRBV7-2; D gene: NA; J gene: TRBJ2-3; CDR3 protein: CASSFSSVPTDTQYF; CDR3 DNA: TGTGCCAGCAGCTTCTCTAGTGTTCCCACAGATACGCAGTATTTT
clone size: NA; V gene: TRBV7-2; D gene: NA; J gene: TRBJ2-2; CDR3 protein: CASSPGRAHTGELFF; CDR3 DNA: TGTGCCAGCAGCCCGGGCAGGGCGCACACCGGGGAGCTGTTTTTT
clone size: NA; V gene: TRBV19; D gene: NA; J gene: TRBJ2-2; CDR3 protein: CASSIAGAEGELFF; CDR3 DNA: TGTGCCAGTAGTATAGCAGGGGCGGAGGGGGAGCTGTTTTTT
clone size: NA; V gene: TRBV19; D gene: NA; J gene: TRBJ1-1; CDR3 protein: CASSGGGENTEAFF; CDR3 DNA: TGTGCCAGTAGTGGGGGGGGCGAGAACACTGAAGCTTTCTTT
clone size: NA; V gene: TRBV4-3; D gene: NA; J gene: TRBJ2-2; CDR3 protein: CASSQDFYRVETGELFF; CDR3 DNA: TGCGCCAGCAGCCAAGATTTCTACAGGGTGGAAACCGGGGAGCTGTTTTTT
clone size: NA; V gene: TRBV5-1; D gene: NA; J gene: TRBJ1-5; CDR3 protein: CASSLEAGLFQPQHF; CDR3 DNA: TGCGCCAGCAGCTTGGAAGCAGGGCTTTTTCAGCCCCAGCATTTT
clone size: NA; V gene: TRBV2; D gene: NA; J gene: TRBJ2-7; CDR3 protein: CASSSGTQAYEQYF; CDR3 DNA: TGTGCCAGCAGTTCTGGGACACAAGCCTACGAGCAGTACTTC
clone size: NA; V gene: TRBV27; D gene: TRBD2; J gene: TRBJ2-1; CDR3 protein: CASLGRGDNEQFF; CDR3 DNA: TGTGCCAGCTTGGGACGGGGGGACAATGAGCAGTTCTTC
clone size: NA; V gene: TRBV7-2; D gene: TRBD2; J gene: TRBJ2-3; CDR3 protein: CASSLVLAGGLLVDTQYF; CDR3 DNA: TGTGCCAGCAGCTTAGTACTAGCGGGGGGGCTGTTGGTAGATACGCAGTATTTT
clone size: NA; V gene: TRBV20-1; D gene: NA; J gene: TRBJ1-1; CDR3 protein: CSASFGGVNTEAFF; CDR3 DNA: TGCAGTGCTAGTTTCGGAGGGGTGAACACTGAAGCTTTCTTT
clone size: NA; V gene: TRBV7-3; D gene: TRBD2; J gene: TRBJ2-1; CDR3 protein: CASSFTSGGGNEQFF; CDR3 DNA: TGTGCCAGCAGCTTTACTAGCGGGGGCGGGAATGAGCAGTTCTTC
clone size: NA; V gene: TRBV18; D gene: TRBD1; J gene: TRBJ1-1; CDR3 protein: CASSPKDRGDTEAFF; CDR3 DNA: TGTGCCAGCTCACCGAAGGACAGGGGCGACACTGAAGCTTTCTTT
clone size: few; V gene: TRBV7-3; D gene: TRBD1; J gene: TRBJ1-1; CDR3 protein: CASSLGSGGYTEAFF; CDR3 DNA: TGTGCCAGCAGTTTAGGGTCAGGGGGATACACTGAAGCTTTCTTT
clone size: NA; V gene: TRBV5-1; D gene: NA; J gene: TRBJ1-6; CDR3 protein: CASSLESSYNSPLHF; CDR3 DNA: TGCGCCAGCAGCTTGGAGAGCTCCTATAATTCACCCCTCCACTTT
clone size: NA; V gene: TRBV21-1; D gene: NA; J gene: TRBJ1-2; CDR3 protein: CASSKGVGAAALDGYTF; CDR3 DNA: TGTGCCAGCAGCAAAGGGGTAGGGGCCGCAGCTCTAGATGGCTACACCTTC
clone size: NA; V gene: TRBV7-2; D gene: NA; J gene: TRBJ1-2; CDR3 protein: CASSLVPAEYGYTF; CDR3 DNA: TGTGCCAGCAGCTTAGTCCCCGCGGAATATGGCTACACCTTC
clone size: NA; V gene: TRBV3-1/TRBV3-2; D gene: NA; J gene: TRBJ2-2; CDR3 protein: CASSQSLSPLTGELFF; CDR3 DNA: TGTGCCAGCAGCCAATCTTTATCCCCACTAACCGGGGAGCTGTTTTTT
clone size: NA; V gene: TRBV7-2; D gene: TRBD1; J gene: TRBJ2-1; CDR3 protein: CASSPGQTDNEQFF; CDR3 DNA: TGTGCCAGCAGCCCGGGACAGACCGACAATGAGCAGTTCTTC
clone size: NA; V gene: TRBV5-1; D gene: TRBD2; J gene: TRBJ2-3; CDR3 protein: CASSFSGASTDTQYF; CDR3 DNA: TGCGCCAGCAGCTTCAGCGGGGCTAGCACAGATACGCAGTATTTT
clone size: NA; V gene: TRBV4-3; D gene: NA; J gene: TRBJ1-2; CDR3 protein: CASSQDFGDYGYTF; CDR3 DNA: TGCGCCAGCAGCCAAGATTTCGGGGACTATGGCTACACCTTC
clone size: NA; V gene: TRBV2; D gene: TRBD1; J gene: TRBJ2-3; CDR3 protein: CASKGDRVTTDTQYF; CDR3 DNA: TGTGCCAGCAAGGGGGACAGGGTTACCACAGATACGCAGTATTTT
clone size: NA; V gene: TRBV29-1; D gene: TRBD1; J gene: TRBJ1-6; CDR3 protein: CSVAGTANSPLHF; CDR3 DNA: TGCAGCGTTGCCGGGACAGCTAATTCACCCCTCCACTTT
clone size: NA; V gene: TRBV6-5; D gene: TRBD1; J gene: TRBJ1-5; CDR3 protein: CAIKQGVFGNQPQHF; CDR3 DNA: TGTGCCATTAAACAGGGGGTATTTGGCAATCAGCCCCAGCATTTT
clone size: NA; V gene: TRBV6-5; D gene: NA; J gene: TRBJ1-2; CDR3 protein: CASSYFRGSKGYGYTF; CDR3 DNA: TGTGCCAGCAGTTACTTCCGGGGGTCGAAAGGCTATGGCTACACCTTC
clone size: NA; V gene: TRBV5-6; D gene: TRBD1; J gene: TRBJ1-6; CDR3 protein: CASSLRQGISPLHF; CDR3 DNA: TGTGCCAGCAGCCTTAGACAGGGGATCTCACCCCTCCACTTT
clone size: NA; V gene: TRBV11-3; D gene: TRBD1; J gene: TRBJ2-2; CDR3 protein: CASSLGPPNRGPGELFF; CDR3 DNA: TGTGCCAGCAGCTTAGGCCCTCCCAACAGGGGCCCCGGGGAGCTGTTTTTT
clone size: NA; V gene: TRBV5-4; D gene: NA; J gene: TRBJ1-6; CDR3 protein: CASSLNRQSPLHF; CDR3 DNA: TGTGCCAGCAGCTTAAACAGGCAATCACCCCTCCACTTT
clone size: once; V gene: TRBV7-9; D gene: TRBD1; J gene: TRBJ1-2; CDR3 protein: CASSIFNRGAYTNYGYTF; CDR3 DNA: TGTGCCAGCAGCATCTTTAACAGGGGTGCCTATACTAACTATGGCTACACCTTC
clone size: NA; V gene: TRBV4-1; D gene: TRBD1; J gene: TRBJ2-7; CDR3 protein: CASSQGRLTNRGRYEQYF; CDR3 DNA: TGCGCCAGCAGCCAAGGAAGACTCACGAACAGGGGGAGGTACGAGCAGTACTTC
clone size: NA; V gene: TRBV18; D gene: TRBD1; J gene: TRBJ1-1; CDR3 protein: CASSHGTGGSNTEAFF; CDR3 DNA: TGTGCCAGCTCACACGGGACAGGGGGGTCGAACACTGAAGCTTTCTTT
clone size: NA; V gene: TRBV29-1; D gene: TRBD1; J gene: TRBJ1-5; CDR3 protein: CSVGQGNQPQHF; CDR3 DNA: TGCAGCGTGGGACAGGGCAATCAGCCCCAGCATTTT
clone size: NA; V gene: TRBV18; D gene: NA; J gene: TRBJ1-2; CDR3 protein: CASSSDGIYGYTF; CDR3 DNA: TGTGCCAGCTCATCGGACGGGATCTATGGCTACACCTTC
clone size: NA; V gene: TRBV4-1; D gene: TRBD2; J gene: TRBJ2-2; CDR3 protein: CASSPFTSGINTGELFF; CDR3 DNA: TGCGCCAGCAGCCCTTTTACTAGCGGGATTAACACCGGGGAGCTGTTTTTT
clone size: NA; V gene: TRBV5-4; D gene: TRBD2; J gene: TRBJ2-1; CDR3 protein: CASSLWTSGDNEQFF; CDR3 DNA: TGTGCCAGCAGCCTCTGGACTAGTGGGGACAATGAGCAGTTCTTC
clone size: NA; V gene: TRBV19; D gene: TRBD1; J gene: TRBJ1-2; CDR3 protein: CASSPTGNYGYTF; CDR3 DNA: TGTGCCAGTAGCCCGACAGGGAACTATGGCTACACCTTC
clone size: few; V gene: TRBV9; D gene: NA; J gene: TRBJ2-2; CDR3 protein: CASSVQPGTGELFF; CDR3 DNA: TGTGCCAGCAGCGTACAGCCGGGAACCGGGGAGCTGTTTTTT
clone size: NA; V gene: TRBV7-9; D gene: TRBD1; J gene: TRBJ2-6; CDR3 protein: CASSHGSGRGRTGANVLTF; CDR3 DNA: TGTGCCAGCAGCCATGGGTCGGGCAGGGGGCGTACTGGGGCCAACGTCCTGACTTTC
clone size: few; V gene: TRBV7-9; D gene: TRBD1; J gene: TRBJ1-4; CDR3 protein: CASSQGGGEKLFF; CDR3 DNA: TGTGCCAGCAGCCAGGGGGGCGGAGAAAAACTGTTTTTT
clone size: NA; V gene: TRBV28; D gene: TRBD1; J gene: TRBJ1-3; CDR3 protein: CASSPTGTRSNTIYF; CDR3 DNA: TGTGCCAGCAGCCCGACAGGGACTAGAAGCAACACCATATATTTT
clone size: NA; V gene: TRBV5-1; D gene: NA; J gene: TRBJ1-1; CDR3 protein: CASSSAVQAANTEAFF; CDR3 DNA: TGCGCCAGCAGCTCAGCAGTTCAGGCCGCGAACACTGAAGCTTTCTTT
clone size: NA; V gene: TRBV9; D gene: NA; J gene: TRBJ1-4; CDR3 protein: CASSAVQGGGEKLFF; CDR3 DNA: TGTGCCAGCAGCGCTGTACAGGGCGGGGGCGAAAAACTGTTTTTT
clone size: few; V gene: TRBV7-9; D gene: TRBD1; J gene: TRBJ1-1; CDR3 protein: CASSWTGRGGNTEAFF; CDR3 DNA: TGTGCCAGCAGCTGGACAGGCCGTGGGGGGAACACTGAAGCTTTCTTT
clone size: NA; V gene: TRBV19; D gene: TRBD1; J gene: TRBJ1-5; CDR3 protein: CASSMGTGGSQPQHF; CDR3 DNA: TGTGCCAGTAGTATGGGGACAGGGGGCTCTCAGCCCCAGCATTTT
clone size: NA; V gene: TRBV7-6; D gene: TRBD2; J gene: TRBJ2-7; CDR3 protein: CASSSRLGGDSYEQYF; CDR3 DNA: TGTGCCAGCAGCTCTCGGCTTGGGGGGGATTCCTACGAGCAGTACTTC
clone size: NA; V gene: TRBV5-1; D gene: TRBD1; J gene: TRBJ2-7; CDR3 protein: CASSFALGQSYEQYF; CDR3 DNA: TGCGCCAGCAGCTTTGCCCTGGGACAGTCCTACGAGCAGTACTTC
clone size: NA; V gene: TRBV10-2; D gene: NA; J gene: TRBJ1-5; CDR3 protein: CASSEAIVWSNQPQHF; CDR3 DNA: TGCGCCAGCAGTGAGGCGATCGTCTGGTCTAATCAGCCCCAGCATTTT
clone size: NA; V gene: TRBV7-9; D gene: NA; J gene: TRBJ1-5; CDR3 protein: CASSLGGEAQPQHF; CDR3 DNA: TGTGCCAGCAGCCTGGGGGGGGAAGCTCAGCCCCAGCATTTT
clone size: NA; V gene: TRBV7-2; D gene: TRBD2; J gene: TRBJ2-7; CDR3 protein: CASSGTGGPDEQYF; CDR3 DNA: TGTGCCAGCAGCGGGACGGGGGGGCCAGACGAGCAGTACTTC
clone size: few; V gene: TRBV5-4; D gene: TRBD1; J gene: TRBJ1-3; CDR3 protein: CASSSPRQGVPGNTIYF; CDR3 DNA: TGTGCCAGCAGCTCGCCGCGACAGGGGGTTCCTGGAAACACCATATATTTT
clone size: NA; V gene: TRBV18; D gene: TRBD1; J gene: TRBJ1-6; CDR3 protein: CASSPGTGSNSPLHF; CDR3 DNA: TGTGCCAGCTCACCGGGGACAGGAAGTAATTCACCCCTCCACTTT
clone size: NA; V gene: TRBV11-2; D gene: NA; J gene: TRBJ1-6; CDR3 protein: CASRTTGTRNNSPLHF; CDR3 DNA: TGTGCCAGCAGGACTACCGGGACACGGAATAATTCACCCCTCCACTTT